The source of this T cell receptor (beta chain) is a study of OX40 agonist ivuxolimab in advanced cancers. Study-wide points: The study did not work out the antigen specificity of the expanded peripheral T cells. Clonal expansion was seen in CD4+ and CD8+ blood T cells by week 6 at 0.1 to 3.0 mg/kg. Nonresponders included some who also had low normalized T-cell clonal expansion. CD8+ T cells (on average) carried more expanded clones than CD4+ T cells.

Germline CDR1 reads SNHLY; CDR2 reads FYNNEI. The CDR3 is 13 residues long. Trimming shortened V by 1 base and J by 7 bases, and 5 bases separated the two germline ends. A word on this clone: Its antigen remains unidentified.

The table came from immunoSEQ multiplex PCR; TCRdb's copy has only in-frame clones and leaves some out. The table records 95,000 to 100,000 clones, about 79% of them present only once. This chain uses TRBV2 with TRBJ1-6; no clear D. The receptor's source is an adult with an advanced solid tumor such as melanoma, head and neck, liver or kidney cancer. The starting material was CD4+ or CD8+ T cells sorted from blood, obtained in a trial of the OX40 agonist ivuxolimab. The CDR3: CASSEVGNSPLHF. The CDR3 DNA reads as TGTGCCAGCAGTGAAGTGGGGAATTCACCCCTCCACTTT. The variable domain in full, completed from reference TRBV2 and TRBJ1-6, reads EPEVTQTPSHQVTQMGQEVILRCVPISNHLYFYWYRQILGQKVEFLVSFYNNEISEKSEIFDDQFSVERPDGSNFTLKIRSTKLEDSAMYFCASSEVGNSPLHFGNGTRLTVT.